A single sample is the source of the 31 T cell receptor beta chains below, sequenced in a study of blood T cells in healthy people across ages. Together with a sample-barcoded 5' primer, a J-beta primer mix was included in a second PCR lasting roughly 6 to 12 cycles. Each CDR3 protein is one row after TCRdb ran MiXCR on the 5' RACE reads. This table holds about 1.6 million distinct CDR3 sequences, around 36% found once. Sequencing was performed on blood. The receptors were gathered from a woman aged 30 to 39 in good health.

This clonotype turned up a few times. One end of the junction is discordant with germline, which a read error may explain. The CDR3: CASSQDTAGLQGTQYF. In DNA form, the CDR3 reads TGTGCCAGCAGCCAAGACACAGCGGGACTTCAAGGGACCCAGTACTTC. This chain joins TRBV3-1 and TRBJ2-5; 7 nucleotides agree with TRBD2. The germline gives CDR1 LGHDT, CDR2 YNNKEL (reference sequence). The CDR3 runs to 16 residues.

CDR3: CASSIEDRANTEAFF. CDR3 nucleotide sequence: TGTGCCAGTAGTATAGAGGACAGGGCGAATACTGAAGCTTTCTTT. This chain connects TRBV19 to TRBJ1-1; TRBD1 agrees at 8 bases. J was trimmed by 5 bases and V by 0 bases; bases with no gene match: 5. CDR1 and CDR2 (germline): LNHDA, SQIVND (reference sequence). The CDR3 runs to 15 residues.

The rearrangement links TRBV20-1 to TRBJ2-1; tentative D call: TRBD2 (6 bases). This CDR3 is built from 15 residues. Between the trimmed V and J ends, which lost 3 bases and 6 bases, there was a span of 18 bases. The V gene's germline CDR1 is DFQATT and CDR2 SNEGSKA (reference sequence). As DNA, the CDR3 is TGCAGTGCTAGTATGGGACTCACCGTCCGCAATGAGCAGTTCTTC. This codes for CSASMGLTVRNEQFF.

The J gene is TRBJ2-7, the V gene TRBV25-1; D may be TRBD2 (6 bases). V lost 4 bases and J 0 bases, leaving 13 bases between the germline ends. This CDR3 contains 15 residues. Germline V gives CDR1 MGHDK, CDR2 SYGVNS. The CDR3: CASSALSSVSYEQYF. The CDR3 DNA sequence: TGTGCCAGCAGTGCCCTGTCTAGCGTCTCCTACGAGCAGTACTTC.

This clonotype was detected a few times. The J gene is TRBJ2-1, the V gene TRBV9, with 9 bases aligning to TRBD2. V trimming: 0 bases; J trimming: 7 bases; junction bases outside the gene matches: 5. Germline CDR1 and CDR2: SGDLS and YYNGEE. The CDR3 consists of 15 residues. CDR3: CASSVDVAGENEQFF. As DNA, the CDR3 is TGTGCCAGCAGCGTAGACGTAGCGGGAGAGAATGAGCAGTTCTTC.

This chain joins TRBV12-3 or TRBV12-4 and TRBJ1-2, with TRBD1 matching over 10 bases. With V trimmed by 1 base and J by 0 bases, 17 bases remained unmatched. This CDR3 is 21 amino acids long. CDR3: CASSLVDSRDRGPSSNYGYTF. CDR3 sequence (DNA): TGTGCCAGCAGTTTAGTCGACAGCCGGGACAGGGGTCCCTCGTCTAACTATGGCTACACCTTC.

V and J are TRBV4-1 and TRBJ1-2; 8 bases are shared with TRBD1. The CDR3 contains 16 residues. Germline CDR1 and CDR2: MGHRA and YSYEKL. Trimming at V came to 3 bases and at J to 3 bases, leaving 9 bases not matched to a gene. The CDR3 region is CASSQRQGSGYYGYTF. DNA of the CDR3: TGCGCCAGCAGCCAGCGACAGGGGTCAGGATACTATGGCTACACCTTC.

This clonotype has more than one count but fewer than ten. This chain connects TRBV30 to TRBJ1-5, with no clear D. Germline lookup yields CDR1 GTSNPN and CDR2 SVGIG (reference sequence). The CDR3 length is 13 residues. V was clipped by 0 bases and J by 4 bases, with 7 bases between them. Here the CDR3 DNA reads TGTGCCTGGAGTGTACAGCGGAATCAGCCCCAGCATTTT. Its translation is CAWSVQRNQPQHF.

This clonotype occurred a few times. The CDR3 here is CASSRITSGRSNEQYF. Written as DNA, the CDR3 is TGTGCCAGCAGTCGAATAACTAGCGGGAGGTCAAACGAGCAGTACTTC. The chain is built from TRBV28 and TRBJ2-4; 12 nucleotides match TRBD2. TRBJ2-7 explains the end of the DNA better; the J call may be wrong. CDR1 is MDHEN and CDR2 is SYDVKM in the germline V gene. The CDR3 sequence is 16 residues long.

This clonotype came up once. V and J are TRBV6-2 or TRBV6-3 and TRBJ1-5; possibly TRBD1 for D (6 bases). This CDR3 contains 14 residues. Germline assignment: CDR1 MNHEY and CDR2 SVGEGT. V was cut by 5 bases and J by 7 bases, with 15 bases left in between. The CDR3: CASSPGAGEQPQHF. The CDR3 nucleotides read TGTGCCAGCAGTCCTGGAGCAGGGGAGCAGCCCCAGCATTTT.

The chain employs TRBV6-6 and TRBJ1-3; D is uncertain. The CDR3 runs to 12 residues. Trimming removed 6 bases at V and 4 bases at J, with 7 bases between. CDR1 is MNHNY and CDR2 is SVGAGI in the germline V gene (reference sequence). CDR3 region: CASRSLGNTIYF. In DNA, the CDR3 is TGTGCCAGCAGATCACTAGGAAACACCATATATTTT.

The rearrangement joins TRBV27 to TRBJ1-2; D not resolved. Germline loops: CDR1 MNHEY, CDR2 SMNVEV (reference sequence). This CDR3 spans 14 amino acids. V was clipped by 2 bases and J by 0 bases, with 7 bases between them. CDR3 amino acids: CASSLTPTNYGYTF. CDR3 bases: TGTGCCAGCAGTTTAACCCCCACTAACTATGGCTACACCTTC.

V is TRBV11-2 and J is TRBJ2-3, with 8 bases matching TRBD2. Trimming at V came to 8 bases and at J to 2 bases, leaving 12 bases not matched to a gene. Germline V CDR1 and CDR2: SGHAT, FQNNGV. The CDR3 is 16 residues long. This CDR3 reads CASALGGGLSTDTQYF. In nucleotides, the CDR3 is TGTGCCAGCGCCCTGGGCGGGGGGCTTTCCACAGATACGCAGTATTTT.

This rearrangement joins TRBV6-1 to TRBJ2-5; 8 bases are a match to TRBD2. The CDR3 spans 15 residues. Germline lookup yields CDR1 MNHNS and CDR2 SASEGT. Losses at the gene ends were 3 bases for V and 1 base for J; bases not matched to a gene: 4. CDR3 protein: CASSDQRGFQETQYF. The CDR3 DNA is TGTGCCAGCAGTGATCAGCGGGGGTTCCAAGAGACCCAGTACTTC.

The chain recombines TRBV20-1 with TRBJ2-5; a possible D gene is TRBD1 (5 bases). Germline loops: CDR1 DFQATT, CDR2 SNEGSKA (reference sequence). V was trimmed by 1 base and J by 1 base, leaving 10 bases between them. The CDR3 is 14 residues long. In DNA form, the CDR3 reads TGCAGTGCTAGAGGACAGTACGTCCAAGAGACCCAGTACTTC. It translates to CSARGQYVQETQYF.

CDR3 region: CASSPGLAGVRDEQYF. The CDR3, as DNA: TGTGCCAGCAGTCCGGGACTAGCGGGGGTGAGGGACGAGCAGTACTTC. This chain connects TRBV6-8 to TRBJ2-7; 14 bases align to TRBD2. Looked up from germline, CDR1 is MNHGY and CDR2 is SAAAGT. This CDR3 contains 16 residues. With V trimmed by 5 bases and J by 5 bases, 8 bases remained unmatched.

V gene TRBV29-1 combines with J gene TRBJ1-2, with no clear D. Germline loops: CDR1 SQVTM, CDR2 ANQGSEA. The CDR3 spans 11 residues. V was cut by 7 bases and J by 11 bases, with 17 bases left in between. The CDR3 bases are TGCAGCGCCCTCGTTTGGGGTTCGTACACCTTC. Its translation is CSALVWGSYTF.

This clonotype has ten or more counts. The chain carries TRBV29-1 and TRBJ2-1; 11 nucleotides agree with TRBD2. The CDR3 spans 11 residues. CDR1 is SQVTM, CDR2 ANQGSEA, per germline. The J segment lost 9 bases and the V segment lost 6 bases, leaving 1 base of the junction unmatched. The CDR3 loop reads CSVLAGVEQFF. The CDR3 coding sequence is TGCAGCGTACTAGCGGGAGTTGAGCAGTTCTTC.

This clonotype was picked up a small number of times. The chain couples TRBV20-1 to TRBJ2-1; 9 bases align to TRBD2. Unmatched junction bases numbered 9, after V lost 6 bases and J lost 6 bases. This CDR3 contains 14 residues. Germline CDR1 is DFQATT and CDR2 is SNEGSKA (reference sequence). In DNA, the CDR3 is TGCAGTGCCCCACGCGGGGGGGCTTCCAATGAGCAGTTCTTC. Translating gives CSAPRGGASNEQFF.

The chain uses TRBV20-1 and TRBJ2-7, with TRBD1 matching over 7 bases. In germline, CDR1 is DFQATT, CDR2 SNEGSKA (reference sequence). J gave up 2 bases and V 6 bases, and 10 bases lay outside the gene matches. The CDR3 sequence is 14 residues long. CDR3 amino acids: CSAPDPGQTYEQYF. CDR3 bases: TGCAGTGCGCCCGATCCGGGACAGACCTACGAGCAGTACTTC.

This clonotype has only a few counts. The V and J genes are TRBV12-3 or TRBV12-4 and TRBJ2-7, with a possible D match to TRBD1 (5 bases). V lost 2 bases and J 7 bases, leaving 24 bases between the germline ends. The CDR3 is 17 amino acids. The CDR3: CASSLPSNPTPQGEQYF. CDR3 in DNA: TGTGCCAGCAGTTTACCCTCGAACCCTACCCCTCAGGGAGAGCAGTACTTC.

In its sample, this clonotype was seen a few times. This chain uses TRBV7-9 with TRBJ2-5; 7 nucleotides align to TRBD1. The V gene end was trimmed by 6 bases and the J gene end by 3 bases; junction bases not matched to a gene: 4. This CDR3 is 13 amino acids long. Germline V gives CDR1 SEHNR, CDR2 FQNEAQ (reference sequence). Written as DNA, the CDR3 is TGTGCCAGCAGACCGGGACAGAAAGAGACCCAGTACTTC. Its protein is CASRPGQKETQYF. Full variable domain (rest looked up from reference TRBV7-9 and TRBJ2-5): DTGVSQNPRHKITKRGQNVTFRCDPISEHNRLYWYRQTLGQGPEFLTYFQNEAQLEKSRLLSDRFSAERPKGSFSTLEIQRTEQGDSAMYLCASRPGQKETQYFGPGTRLLVL.

CDR3 sequence: CSARTPSGGNTEAFF. CDR3 coding DNA: TGCAGTGCTAGAACACCGAGCGGGGGTAACACTGAAGCTTTCTTT. The chain uses TRBV20-1 and TRBJ1-1, with D tentatively TRBD1 (5 bases). Trimming pared 2 bases from V and 2 bases from J, leaving 15 bases between. The CDR3 contains 15 residues. Germline assignment: CDR1 DFQATT and CDR2 SNEGSKA (reference sequence).

This clonotype was picked up a small number of times. The rearrangement links TRBV7-2 to TRBJ2-3; weak D call: TRBD2 (6 bases). This CDR3 region has 16 residues. Looked up from germline, CDR1 is SGHTA and CDR2 is FQGNSA. V was clipped by 5 bases and J by 0 bases, with 15 bases between them. The DNA for the CDR3 is TGTGCCAGCAGCCCGGGGGTGCGAATAAGCACAGATACGCAGTATTTT. Translating gives CASSPGVRISTDTQYF.

The CDR3 region is CAWIPPGNYGYTF. In nucleotides, the CDR3 is TGTGCCTGGATCCCCCCAGGAAACTATGGCTACACCTTC. The chain is built from TRBV30 and TRBJ1-2; D unclear. The germline V gene has CDR1 GTSNPN and CDR2 SVGIG (reference sequence). The CDR3 spans 13 residues. V lost 4 bases to trimming and J lost 2 bases, with 11 bases between them.

The rearrangement links TRBV3-1 to TRBJ2-1, with a possible D match to TRBD2 (6 bases). This CDR3 comprises 17 residues. CDR1 and CDR2 (germline): LGHDT, YNNKEL (reference sequence). V was clipped by 4 bases and J by 0 bases, with 16 bases between them. The CDR3 region has the DNA TGTGCCAGCAGCCTAAAACTAGCCGCCAGCTCCTACAATGAGCAGTTCTTC. Protein product: CASSLKLAASSYNEQFF.

The genes are TRBV4-1 and TRBJ2-5, with 8 bases identical to TRBD1. Germline V CDR1 and CDR2: MGHRA, YSYEKL. V lost 8 bases to trimming and J lost 5 bases; unmatched junction nucleotides: 16. This CDR3 has 16 amino acids. The CDR3 region is CASGPSGAGGGETQYF. The CDR3 nucleotides are TGCGCCAGCGGCCCCTCTGGGGCAGGGGGCGGTGAGACCCAGTACTTC.

This chain joins TRBV6-6 and TRBJ1-1, with no clear D. The CDR3 is 13 amino acids. V lost 0 bases, J lost 6 bases, and 8 bases lay in between. Germline values: CDR1 MNHNY, CDR2 SVGAGI (reference sequence). As DNA, the CDR3 is TGTGCCAGCAGTTACTCTGCGGGATCTGAAGCTTTCTTT. Its translation: CASSYSAGSEAFF.

The count of this clonotype is one. The CDR3 loop is CASSLLPRGPYNEQFF. As DNA, the CDR3 is TGTGCCAGCAGTTTACTCCCCCGGGGGCCCTACAATGAGCAGTTCTTC. The rearrangement joins TRBV27 to TRBJ2-1, with D perhaps assigned TRBD1 or TRBD2 (6 bases each). Germline CDR1 reads MNHEY; CDR2 reads SMNVEV (reference sequence). With 2 bases removed from V and 2 bases from J, the gap between germline ends came to 13 bases. There are 16 residues in the CDR3.

This chain connects TRBV4-2 to TRBJ1-2, with D perhaps matching TRBD1 (5 bases). Deletions cut 0 bases from V and 3 bases from J, with 8 bases between. The length of the CDR3 is 14 residues. CDR1 is LGHNA, CDR2 YNFKEQ, per germline. The CDR3 spells CASSQEGTDYGYTF. In DNA, the CDR3 is TGTGCCAGCAGCCAAGAAGGGACGGACTATGGCTACACCTTC.

This clonotype came up once. This rearrangement joins TRBV7-2 to TRBJ2-3, with 8 nucleotides matching TRBD2. J lost 4 bases, V lost 5 bases, and 11 bases had no gene match. Germline V CDR1 and CDR2: SGHTA, FQGNSA. This CDR3 spans 16 amino acids. CDR3 DNA: TGTGCCAGCAGCCCCGGGGAGCGGGAGTACGCAGATACGCAGTATTTT. Amino acids: CASSPGEREYADTQYF.